This is a list of T cell receptor beta chains from one sample in a study of blood T cell repertoires in COVID-19. Assay: immunoSEQ multiplex PCR; the TCRdb copy retains only in-frame clones and omits some. Of approximately 440,000 clones listed, about 87% are singletons. The sequenced material came from peripheral blood. Receptor source: a woman aged 45-59 years with COVID-19, enrolled during active disease. The CDR3 runs from the conserved cysteine through the conserved F or W. A D gene is named only where the DNA matches it firmly. A clone size is listed for some rows: how often the clone was seen (once, few, many), or a class if it is expanded.

abundance	v_gene	d_gene	j_gene	CDR3aa	CDR3nt
.	TRBV6-5	.	TRBJ2-7	CALGRVGPYEQYF	TGTGCGTTAGGGCGGGTAGGTCCCTACGAGCAGTACTTC
once	TRBV13	TRBD1	TRBJ1-1	CASSPRDSPKAFF	TGTGCCAGCAGCCCCCGGGACAGCCCCAAGGCTTTCTTT
once	TRBV14	TRBD1	TRBJ1-2	CASSQLGTGEIFLFGYTF	TGTGCCAGCAGCCAACTCGGGACAGGGGAAATTTTCCTCTTCGGCTACACCTTC
once	TRBV5-4	.	TRBJ1-1	CASSLEPGSEAFF	TGTGCCAGCAGCTTGGAACCCGGGTCTGAAGCTTTCTTT
.	TRBV5-4	.	TRBJ1-2	CASSFGWGYTF	TGTGCCAGCAGCTTCGGGTGGGGCTACACCTTC
.	TRBV28	TRBD1	TRBJ1-5	CASSPRGRGDQLQHF	TGTGCCAGCAGTCCCCGGGGCAGGGGGGATCAGCTCCAGCATTTT
.	TRBV11-2	.	TRBJ2-3	CASSLGRAVYTQYF	TGTGCCAGCAGCTTAGGGAGGGCAGTTTATACGCAGTATTTT
once	TRBV7-9	.	TRBJ2-1	CASSPPRSSYNEQFF	TGTGCCAGCAGCCCCCCCCGCAGCTCCTACAATGAGCAGTTCTTC
.	TRBV9	.	TRBJ2-2	CASSVVGGAGELFF	TGTGCCAGCAGCGTAGTAGGAGGGGCCGGGGAGCTGTTTTTT
.	TRBV10-3	TRBD1	TRBJ1-2	CATGRETGDGYTF	TGTGCCACAGGGCGGGAGACAGGGGATGGCTACACCTTC
.	TRBV6-1	.	TRBJ2-7	CASSEATDNSYEQYF	TGTGCCAGCAGTGAAGCAACGGACAACTCCTACGAGCAGTACTTC
.	TRBV2	.	TRBJ2-3	CASSEGLTDTQYF	TGTGCCAGCAGTGAGGGGCTCACAGATACGCAGTATTTT
.	TRBV6-5	.	TRBJ2-7	CASSGGRPWDEQYF	TGTGCCAGCTCCGGGGGGCGACCTTGGGACGAGCAGTACTTC
.	TRBV7-9	TRBD1	TRBJ1-1	CATSRQGSSTEAFF	TGTGCCACGTCCCGACAGGGATCGTCCACTGAAGCTTTCTTT
.	TRBV11-2	TRBD1	TRBJ1-1	CASSLETLPGGGEAFF	TGTGCCAGCAGCTTAGAAACCCTTCCCGGAGGGGGCGAAGCTTTCTTT
.	TRBV7-9	.	TRBJ1-5	CASSFGGGDQPQHF	TGTGCCAGCAGCTTTGGGGGGGGCGATCAGCCCCAGCATTTT
few	TRBV12-3/TRBV12-4	.	TRBJ2-7	CASSEAGTYEQYF	TGTGCCAGCAGTGAGGCCGGGACCTACGAGCAGTACTTC
.	TRBV29-1	TRBD1	TRBJ1-2	CSVRLSPGQRYYGYTF	TGCAGCGTCCGACTCTCCCCGGGACAGCGTTACTATGGCTACACCTTC
.	TRBV24-1	TRBD2	TRBJ2-1	CATAGGGNEQFF	TGTGCCACGGCTGGCGGGGGGAATGAGCAGTTCTTC
.	TRBV28	.	TRBJ1-2	CASSLGGSYGYTF	TGTGCCAGCAGTTTGGGAGGAAGCTATGGCTACACCTTC
.	TRBV19	.	TRBJ1-2	CASSATGDYGYTF	TGTGCCAGTAGTGCGACAGGAGACTATGGCTACACCTTC
.	TRBV19	.	TRBJ2-5	CASSIDGEETQYF	TGTGCCAGTAGTATAGACGGTGAGGAGACCCAGTACTTC
.	TRBV7-3	TRBD1	TRBJ2-1	CASSSTGVSYNEQFF	TGTGCCAGCAGCTCGACAGGGGTGTCCTACAATGAGCAGTTCTTC
.	TRBV14	.	TRBJ2-7	CASSQARSGIYEQYF	TGTGCCAGCAGCCAAGCGAGGTCCGGGATCTACGAGCAGTACTTC
.	TRBV6-6	.	TRBJ1-6	CASSRRQGIAYNSPLHF	TGTGCCAGCAGTCGGCGCCAGGGAATTGCCTATAATTCACCCCTCCACTTT
.	TRBV11-3	TRBD1	TRBJ2-7	CASSSGDSYEQYF	TGTGCCAGCAGCTCCGGGGACAGCTACGAGCAGTACTTC
.	TRBV3-1/TRBV3-2	.	TRBJ1-1	CASSQGPGGETEAFF	TGTGCCAGCAGCCAAGGTCCGGGGGGAGAAACTGAAGCTTTCTTT
once	TRBV9	.	TRBJ1-6	CASSEGDNSPLHF	TGTGCCAGCAGCGAGGGGGATAATTCACCCCTCCACTTT
.	TRBV9	TRBD1	TRBJ1-2	CASSRARGTNYGYTF	TGTGCCAGCAGCAGAGCCAGGGGGACTAACTATGGCTACACCTTC
.	TRBV18	TRBD2	TRBJ2-7	CASSPGTSGGTYEQYF	TGTGCCAGCTCACCCGGGACTAGCGGGGGAACCTACGAGCAGTACTTC
.	TRBV5-1	.	TRBJ1-1	CASSPLGGTGTEAFF	TGCGCCAGCAGCCCTCTGGGGGGAACGGGCACTGAAGCTTTCTTT
.	TRBV7-2	.	TRBJ1-5	CASSQRRGTPQHF	TGTGCCAGCAGCCAAAGGCGGGGGACGCCCCAGCATTTT
.	TRBV2	.	TRBJ1-3	CASIEVGTGNTIYF	TGTGCCAGCATCGAAGTAGGGACAGGAAACACCATATATTTT
.	TRBV2	.	TRBJ1-1	CASDLGGYTEAFF	TGTGCCAGCGACCTTGGGGGCTACACTGAAGCTTTCTTT
.	TRBV9	.	TRBJ2-3	CASSVEGASTDTQYF	TGTGCCAGCAGCGTAGAAGGGGCCTCCACAGATACGCAGTATTTT
.	TRBV5-4	TRBD1	TRBJ1-1	CASSAGQGEAFF	TGTGCCAGCAGCGCCGGACAGGGTGAAGCTTTCTTT
once	TRBV19	TRBD2	TRBJ2-1	CASSIAGLAGISYNEQFF	TGTGCCAGTAGTATCGCTGGACTAGCGGGGATCTCCTACAATGAGCAGTTCTTC
once	TRBV7-9	.	TRBJ2-1	CASSAPRGNEQFF	TGTGCCAGCAGCGCGCCTAGGGGGAATGAGCAGTTCTTC
.	TRBV15	.	TRBJ2-7	CATSSARQESHEQYF	TGTGCCACCAGCAGTGCCAGACAGGAGTCCCACGAGCAGTACTTC
.	TRBV6-4	.	TRBJ2-3	CASSSSGTDTQYF	TGTGCCAGCAGTTCGAGCGGCACAGATACGCAGTATTTT
.	TRBV6-1	.	TRBJ2-1	CASSGGGWIAYNEQFF	TGTGCCAGCAGTGGGGGAGGCTGGATAGCCTACAATGAGCAGTTCTTC
.	TRBV6-1	TRBD1	TRBJ2-7	CASSDPQGAGYEQYF	TGTGCCAGCAGTGATCCTCAGGGGGCTGGGTACGAGCAGTACTTC
.	TRBV6-5	.	TRBJ1-4	CASSLMGLGEKLFF	TGTGCCAGCAGTCTAATGGGGCTTGGTGAAAAACTGTTTTTT
.	TRBV7-9	.	TRBJ2-1	CASSTQWSSYNEQFF	TGTGCCAGCAGCACCCAATGGAGCTCCTACAATGAGCAGTTCTTC
once	TRBV30	.	TRBJ2-3	CAWSTGLPPDTQYF	TGTGCCTGGTCAACGGGACTGCCCCCAGATACGCAGTATTTT
.	TRBV5-4	TRBD2	TRBJ2-2	CASSLGLAGTTGTGELFF	TGTGCCAGCAGCCTGGGACTAGCGGGGACCACGGGGACCGGGGAGCTGTTTTTT
.	TRBV3-1/TRBV3-2	.	TRBJ1-2	CASSQVGAYYGYTF	TGTGCCAGCAGCCAAGTGGGCGCTTACTATGGCTACACCTTC
.	TRBV7-9	.	TRBJ1-2	CASSLRGVGYGYTF	TGTGCCAGCAGCTTACGGGGGGTAGGCTATGGCTACACCTTC
.	TRBV30	.	TRBJ1-5	CAWSRGDNQPQHF	TGTGCCTGGAGCCGGGGAGACAATCAGCCCCAGCATTTT
.	TRBV29-1	TRBD1	TRBJ1-4	CSVGDSNEKLFF	TGCAGCGTTGGGGACAGTAATGAAAAACTGTTTTTT
.	TRBV24-1	TRBD1	TRBJ1-1	CATSGGTGERAFF	TGTGCCACCAGTGGGGGGACAGGGGAAAGAGCTTTCTTT
once	TRBV4-1	.	TRBJ1-5	CASSRTYRGNQPQHF	TGCGCCAGCAGCCGGACATATAGGGGCAATCAGCCCCAGCATTTT
.	TRBV27	.	TRBJ1-1	CASSVNSLTEAFF	TGTGCCAGCAGTGTAAACAGTCTAACTGAAGCTTTCTTT